This T cell receptor beta chain was retrieved from a study of shared clonotypes between healthy human individuals. General study points: Tissues were not sampled, only blood, and their repertoires likely differ.

Only in-frame clones appear in the TCRdb table, and some are missing; sequencing was by immunoSEQ multiplex PCR. The profile covers 2,500,000 or so clones, with 90% to 95% appearing a single time and over 0.12% taken by the ten largest. This clone came up once. As yet, its antigen is unknown. The material sequenced was naive CD4+ T cells sorted from blood. The subset is: CD45RA+ positively selected. This sequence was found in a man younger than 35 in good health.

Here the CDR3 reads CAWNPGPSNSPLHF. As DNA, the CDR3 is TGTGCCTGGAATCCCGGGCCCTCTAATTCACCCCTCCACTTT. This sequence joins TRBV30 and TRBJ1-6; D remains unclear. This CDR3 comprises 14 residues. Germline V CDR1 and CDR2: GTSNPN, SVGIG (reference sequence). V dropped 4 bases and J dropped 6 bases, with 13 bases sitting between them.